The 25 T cell receptor beta chains below come from one sample, sequenced in a study of OX40 agonist ivuxolimab in advanced cancers. Libraries were prepared by immunoSEQ multiplex PCR; TCRdb keeps only in-frame clonotypes and omits some of them. The repertoire has some 39,000 clones, 88% of them found once; the top ten carry roughly 3.9%. Sequenced material: CD4+ or CD8+ T cells sorted from blood, taken in a trial of the OX40 agonist ivuxolimab. Receptors were obtained from an adult with an advanced solid tumor such as melanoma, head and neck, liver or kidney cancer.

The chain uses TRBV5-1 and TRBJ2-1, with 9 positions matching TRBD2. J lost 12 bases, V lost 2 bases, and 21 bases had no gene match. Per germline, CDR1 SGHRS and CDR2 YFSETQ. This CDR3 is 18 amino acids long. This CDR3 is CASSFLLTSREGRAGQFF. CDR3 DNA sequence: TGCGCCAGCAGCTTCCTGTTAACGTCGCGGGAGGGCCGTGCAGGGCAGTTCTTC.

CDR3 sequence: CASSYLRQGAHEQYF. Here the CDR3 DNA reads TGTGCCAGCAGTTACCTCAGACAGGGGGCCCACGAGCAGTACTTC. The chain links TRBV6-5 to TRBJ2-7; 10 bases agree with TRBD1. The germline V gene has CDR1 MNHEY and CDR2 SVGAGI. After removal of 2 bases from V and 5 bases from J, the junction contained 6 bases not matched to a gene. This CDR3 has 15 residues.

The chain recombines TRBV5-1 with TRBJ2-5; TRBD1 or TRBD2 may be the D gene (6 bases each). Germline loops: CDR1 SGHRS, CDR2 YFSETQ. Trimming took 7 bases from V and 1 from J, leaving 14 bases between them. The CDR3 is 14 amino acids. Here the CDR3 reads CASGWGAVQETQYF. CDR3 sequence (DNA): TGCGCCAGCGGCTGGGGGGCAGTCCAAGAGACCCAGTACTTC.

The CDR3 DNA reads TGTGCCAGCAGTTTTTCAGGACAGCCCCAGCATTTT. The encoded protein is CASSFSGQPQHF. The chain joins TRBV28 to TRBJ1-5; D is undetermined. Per germline, CDR1 MDHEN and CDR2 SYDVKM. This CDR3 contains 12 residues. V lost 3 bases and J 7 bases, leaving 7 bases between the germline ends.

This clone was counted a few times. This rearrangement joins TRBV2 to TRBJ1-3; D call uncertain. V was pared by 5 bases and J by 4 bases, with 6 bases between. Germline CDR1 is SNHLY and CDR2 is FYNNEI. The length of the CDR3 is 12 residues. The CDR3: CASSLGGNTIYF. The CDR3 DNA reads TGTGCCAGCAGTCTCGGCGGAAACACCATATATTTT.

The chain couples TRBV6-1 to TRBJ1-3; tentative D call: TRBD1 (6 bases). Trimming removed 3 bases at V and 4 bases at J, with 16 bases between. The CDR3 consists of 16 residues. In germline, CDR1 is MNHNS, CDR2 SASEGT. The CDR3 reads CASSDLSRGRGNTIYF. CDR3 DNA: TGTGCCAGCAGTGACTTATCCCGGGGGCGCGGAAACACCATATATTTT.

The chain recombines TRBV18 with TRBJ1-4; no firm D call. The germline V gene has CDR1 KGHSH and CDR2 LQKENI. Trimming shortened V by 6 bases and J by 2 bases, and 7 bases separated the two germline ends. This CDR3 has 13 residues. For the CDR3, the DNA is TGTGCCAGCTCTCCTGGGACTAATGAAAAACTGTTTTTT. This sequence encodes CASSPGTNEKLFF.

The V gene is TRBV6-1, the J gene TRBJ1-6, with no clear D. Trimming took 3 bases from V and 4 from J, leaving 4 bases between them. The CDR3 contains 13 residues. CDR1 and CDR2 from the germline V gene are MNHNS and SASEGT. Written as DNA, the CDR3 is TGTGCCAGCAGTGACAGGTATAATTCACCCCTCCACTTT. Its translation is CASSDRYNSPLHF.

This clone occurred a few times. CDR3 in DNA: TGCAGTGCGCCTAGGGGCTACGAGCAGTACTTC. This sequence encodes CSAPRGYEQYF. The chain uses TRBV20-1 and TRBJ2-7; the D gene is possibly TRBD1 (5 bases). V dropped 6 bases and J dropped 3 bases, with 9 bases sitting between them. The germline V gene encodes CDR1 DFQATT and CDR2 SNEGSKA (reference sequence). The CDR3 extends over 11 amino acids.

The chain recombines TRBV7-2 with TRBJ2-7; 9 nucleotides match TRBD1. V was clipped by 4 bases and J by 2 bases; unmatched bases: 6. This CDR3 region has 15 residues. CDR1 SGHTA and CDR2 FQGNSA come from the germline V gene. CDR3 loop: CASSSQGAGTYEQYF. The CDR3 coding sequence is TGTGCCAGCAGCTCACAGGGGGCAGGCACCTACGAGCAGTACTTC.

This rearrangement joins TRBV7-2 to TRBJ2-7, with D perhaps TRBD2 (5 bases). Trimming removed 2 bases at V and 0 bases at J, with 14 bases between. CDR1 and CDR2 (germline): SGHTA, FQGNSA. There are 16 residues in the CDR3. The CDR3 loop reads CASSLTGGSYSYEQYF. The CDR3, as DNA: TGTGCCAGCAGCTTAACTGGAGGTAGCTACTCCTACGAGCAGTACTTC.

The chain couples TRBV5-1 to TRBJ1-4; perhaps TRBD1 as D (5 bases). CDR1 and CDR2 (germline): SGHRS, YFSETQ. V was shortened by 4 bases and J by 7 bases, with 8 bases between the two germline ends. There are 12 residues in the CDR3. The CDR3 sequence is CASSPGGEKLFF. The CDR3 DNA reads TGCGCCAGCAGCCCGGGGGGTGAAAAACTGTTTTTT.

The V call is TRBV10-2, the J call TRBJ2-3; 7 bases map to TRBD2. CDR3 length equals 17 residues. The germline gives CDR1 WSHSY, CDR2 SAAADI. With 4 bases clipped from V and 3 bases from J, the junction kept 13 bases outside the gene matches. The CDR3, as DNA: TGCGCCAGCAGTGTCCGTCCGGGGGGAACGGTGACAGATACGCAGTATTTT. It translates to CASSVRPGGTVTDTQYF.

CDR3 sequence reads: CASSLVGSPNTEAFF. The DNA of the CDR3 is TGTGCCAGCAGCTTGGTGGGCAGCCCTAACACTGAAGCTTTCTTT. The rearrangement uses TRBV5-6 and TRBJ1-1; D is uncertain. V was shortened by 0 bases and J by 2 bases, with 11 bases between the two germline ends. In germline, CDR1 is SGHDT, CDR2 YYEEEE. The CDR3 runs to 15 residues.

This clone was seen more than once but under ten times. J is TRBJ1-5 and V is TRBV19; perhaps TRBD1 as D (5 bases). The CDR3 sequence is 15 residues long. The germline V gene encodes CDR1 LNHDA and CDR2 SQIVND (reference sequence). The V and J ends lost 4 bases and 0 bases respectively, with 10 bases between them. For the CDR3, the DNA is TGTGCCAGTAGTAGGTCAGGGCCTAGCAATCAGCCCCAGCATTTT. Protein product: CASSRSGPSNQPQHF.

The V and J genes are TRBV4-2 and TRBJ1-3; 7 positions agree with TRBD1. The CDR3 runs 16 residues. The V and J ends lost 0 bases and 2 bases, in that order; junction bases with no gene match: 4. Per germline, CDR1 LGHNA and CDR2 YNFKEQ. CDR3 nucleotides: TGTGCCAGCAGCCAAGATTCAGGGGGGACTGGAAACACCATATATTTT. Protein: CASSQDSGGTGNTIYF.

This clone was seen only once. This chain connects TRBV18 to TRBJ2-5, with D perhaps TRBD2 (6 bases). Germline lookup yields CDR1 KGHSH and CDR2 LQKENI. V was trimmed by 1 base and J by 6 bases, leaving 12 bases between them. The CDR3 consists of 14 residues. The CDR3 region is CASSPQIGSQTQYF. The CDR3 DNA follows: TGTGCCAGCTCACCACAAATCGGGAGCCAGACCCAGTACTTC. Based on the CDR3 plus reference TRBV18 and TRBJ2-5, the full variable domain is NAGVMQNPRHLVRRRGQEARLRCSPMKGHSHVYWYRQLPEEGLKFMVYLQKENIIDESGMPKERFSAEFPKEGPSILRIQQVVRGDSAAYFCASSPQIGSQTQYFGPGTRLLVL.

V usage is TRBV5-6 and J usage is TRBJ2-7; D gene unclear. The germline CDR1 and CDR2 sequences are SGHDT and YYEEEE. Deletions cut 0 bases from V and 6 bases from J, with 13 bases between. The length of the CDR3 is 14 residues. CDR3 sequence: CASSLVGGISEQYF. CDR3 DNA sequence: TGTGCCAGCAGCTTGGTTGGTGGGATTAGCGAGCAGTACTTC.

The J gene is TRBJ2-1, the V gene TRBV5-1; TRBD1 matches at 8 bases. The CDR3 contains 16 residues. J was trimmed by 4 bases and V by 4 bases; bases with no gene match: 10. The germline V gene encodes CDR1 SGHRS and CDR2 YFSETQ. CDR3 sequence: CASSSDQGAGYNEQFF. CDR3 coding DNA: TGCGCCAGCAGCAGCGATCAGGGGGCAGGATACAATGAGCAGTTCTTC.

This chain joins TRBV5-1 and TRBJ2-7; 10 bases are shared with TRBD2. V lost 5 bases and J lost 6; bases outside the gene matches: 11. The CDR3 runs 15 residues. Germline V lookup: CDR1 SGHRS, CDR2 YFSETQ. In nucleotides, the CDR3 is TGCGCCAGCAGGCGGACTAGCGGCACTCCCTCCGAGCAGTACTTC. Its translation: CASRRTSGTPSEQYF.

This chain joins TRBV28 and TRBJ1-5; 9 nucleotides align to TRBD1. Germline assignment: CDR1 MDHEN and CDR2 SYDVKM. V shed 0 bases and J 3 bases; nucleotides not matched to a gene: 3. CDR3 length: 16 amino acids. The CDR3 loop is CASSLWGQGHNQPQHF. In DNA form, the CDR3 reads TGTGCCAGCAGTTTATGGGGACAGGGACACAATCAGCCCCAGCATTTT.

V gene TRBV10-3 combines with J gene TRBJ1-5, with TRBD1 identical over 8 bases. V lost 6 bases, J lost 3 bases, and 10 bases stayed unmatched. The V gene's germline CDR1 is ENHRY and CDR2 SYGVKD. The CDR3 is made up of 16 amino acids. The DNA of the CDR3 is TGTGCCATCAGCCCTGAAAGGACAGGGAACAATCAGCCCCAGCATTTT. Translation: CAISPERTGNNQPQHF.

The chain joins TRBV5-5 to TRBJ2-1; 7 bases fit TRBD1. Trimming at V came to 0 bases and at J to 8 bases, leaving 8 bases not matched to a gene. The CDR3 is 15 amino acids. From germline, CDR1 is SGHKS and CDR2 YYEKEE (reference sequence). CDR3 loop: CASSLVKGAGDEQFF. CDR3 coding DNA: TGTGCCAGCAGCTTGGTGAAGGGGGCAGGAGATGAGCAGTTCTTC.

This rearrangement joins TRBV6-1 to TRBJ2-7; TRBD2 might be the D (5 bases). Germline lookup yields CDR1 MNHNS and CDR2 SASEGT. The CDR3 totals 14 residues. V lost 9 bases, J lost 1 base, and 16 bases lay in between. CDR3 loop: CARGLVWGSYEQYF. The CDR3 region has the DNA TGTGCCAGAGGACTGGTCTGGGGATCCTACGAGCAGTACTTC.

CDR3 bases: TGCGCCAGCAGCTTGGGCGAACACCACTCTGGGGCCAACGTCCTGACTTTC. The encoded protein is CASSLGEHHSGANVLTF. The chain is built from TRBV5-1 and TRBJ2-6; D unclear. Germline CDR1 SGHRS, CDR2 YFSETQ. Trimming shortened V by 0 bases and J by 0 bases, and 10 bases separated the two germline ends. This CDR3 region has 17 residues.